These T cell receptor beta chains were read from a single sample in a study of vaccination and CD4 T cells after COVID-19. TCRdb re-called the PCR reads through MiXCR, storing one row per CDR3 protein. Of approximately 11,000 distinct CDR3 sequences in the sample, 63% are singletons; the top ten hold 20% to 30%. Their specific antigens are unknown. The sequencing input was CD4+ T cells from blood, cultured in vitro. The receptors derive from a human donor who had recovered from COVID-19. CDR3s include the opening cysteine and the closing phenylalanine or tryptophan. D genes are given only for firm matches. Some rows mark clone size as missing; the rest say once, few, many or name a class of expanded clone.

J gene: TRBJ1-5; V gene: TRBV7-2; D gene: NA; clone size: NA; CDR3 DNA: TGTGCCAGCAGTACATGGGGGATTAATCAGCCCCAGCATTTT; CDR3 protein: CASSTWGINQPQHF
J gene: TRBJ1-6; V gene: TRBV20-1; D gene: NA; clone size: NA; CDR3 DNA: TGCAGTGCTAGAGATTTCGGTAGTAGCTCCTATAATTCACCCCTCCACTTT; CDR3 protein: CSARDFGSSSYNSPLHF
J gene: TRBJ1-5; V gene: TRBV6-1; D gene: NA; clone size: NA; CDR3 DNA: TGTGCCAGCAGCCCACTCCGTTCAAATCAGCCCCAGCATTTT; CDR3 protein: CASSPLRSNQPQHF
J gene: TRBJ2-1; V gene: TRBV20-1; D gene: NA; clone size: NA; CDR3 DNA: TGCAGTGCTAGCACACCCCCCTACAATGAGCAGTTCTTC; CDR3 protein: CSASTPPYNEQFF
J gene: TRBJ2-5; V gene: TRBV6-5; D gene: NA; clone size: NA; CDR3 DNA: TGTGCCAGCAGTTACGGGAAAGGGACAACCCCAGGGGAGACCCAGTACTTC; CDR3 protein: CASSYGKGTTPGETQYF
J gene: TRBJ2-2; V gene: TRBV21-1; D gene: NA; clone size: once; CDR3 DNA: TGTGCCAGCAGCTGGACGATCGACAGGAACACCGGGGAGCTGTTTTTT; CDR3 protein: CASSWTIDRNTGELFF
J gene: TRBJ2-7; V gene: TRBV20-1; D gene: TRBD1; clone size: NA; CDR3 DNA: TGCAGTGCTAGAGATCAAGGGGGCGGAAACTACGAGCAGTACTTC; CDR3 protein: CSARDQGGGNYEQYF
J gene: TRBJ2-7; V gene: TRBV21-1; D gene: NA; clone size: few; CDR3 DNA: TGTGCCAGCAGCAATTGGGTGTGTGGGGTCGGGACCTACGAGCAGTACTTC; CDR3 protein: CASSNWVCGVGTYEQYF
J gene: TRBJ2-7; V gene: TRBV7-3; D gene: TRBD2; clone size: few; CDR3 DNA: TGTGCCAGCAGCACTAGCGGGACGGGCGAGCAGTACTTC; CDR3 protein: CASSTSGTGEQYF
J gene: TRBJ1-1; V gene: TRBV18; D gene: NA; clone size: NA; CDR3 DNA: TGTGCCAGCTCACCACGGGAGGGCGGAGCTTTCTTT; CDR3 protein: CASSPREGGAFF
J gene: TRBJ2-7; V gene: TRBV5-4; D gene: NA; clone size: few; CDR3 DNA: TGTGCCAGCAGCGTCCCCCCCGCTTACGAGCAGTACTTC; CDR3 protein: CASSVPPAYEQYF
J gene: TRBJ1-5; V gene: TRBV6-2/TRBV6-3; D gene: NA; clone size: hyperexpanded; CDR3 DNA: TGTGCCAGCAGTTCAACAGGGAATAGCAATCAGCCCCAGCATTTT; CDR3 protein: CASSSTGNSNQPQHF
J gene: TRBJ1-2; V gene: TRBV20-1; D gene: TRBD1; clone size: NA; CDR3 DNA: TGCAGTGCCCAGTGGACAGGGGTTAATTTTGGCTACACCTTC; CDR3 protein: CSAQWTGVNFGYTF
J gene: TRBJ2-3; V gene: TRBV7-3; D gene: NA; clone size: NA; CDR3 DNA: TGTGCCAGCAGCTTAGGGCTACACCTAGTCACAGATACGCAGTATTTT; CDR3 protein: CASSLGLHLVTDTQYF
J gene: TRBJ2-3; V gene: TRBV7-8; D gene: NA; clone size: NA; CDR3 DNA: TGTGCCAGCAGCCGTTTATCGACAGATACGCAGTATTTT; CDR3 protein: CASSRLSTDTQYF
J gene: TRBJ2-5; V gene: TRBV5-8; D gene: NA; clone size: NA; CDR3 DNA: TGTGCCAGCAGTAATCTGGCGTTTGGGACCCAGTACTTC; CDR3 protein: CASSNLAFGTQYF
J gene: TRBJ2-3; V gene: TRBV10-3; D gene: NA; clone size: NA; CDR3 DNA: TGTGCCATCAGTGAGTTTAGCACAGATACGCAGTATTTT; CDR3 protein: CAISEFSTDTQYF
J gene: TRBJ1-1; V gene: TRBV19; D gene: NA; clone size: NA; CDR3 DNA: TGTGCCAGTAGTATAGGGGCCACAGGGCGCGGCACTGAAGCTTTCTTT; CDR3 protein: CASSIGATGRGTEAFF
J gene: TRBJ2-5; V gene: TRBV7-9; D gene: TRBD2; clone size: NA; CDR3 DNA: TGTGCCAGCAGCCGGGGGGGACTAGCCGCCAAAGAGACCCAGTACTTC; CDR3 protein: CASSRGGLAAKETQYF
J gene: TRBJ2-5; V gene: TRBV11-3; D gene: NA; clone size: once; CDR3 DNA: TGTGCCAGCAGCCCCCGACAGCGCCAAGAGACCCAGTACTTC; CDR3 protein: CASSPRQRQETQYF
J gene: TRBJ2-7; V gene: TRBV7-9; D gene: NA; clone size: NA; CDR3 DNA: TGTGCCAGCAGCCCCGCTACCTACGAGCAGTACTTC; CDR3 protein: CASSPATYEQYF
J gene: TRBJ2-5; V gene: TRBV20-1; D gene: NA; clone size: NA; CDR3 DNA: TGCAGCCTTCTAGCAACGGAGACCCAGTACTTC; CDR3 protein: CSLLATETQYF
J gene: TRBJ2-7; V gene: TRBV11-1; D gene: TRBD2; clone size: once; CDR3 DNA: TGTGCCAGCAGACTACTAGCGGGGGATTTTTACGAGCAGTACTTC; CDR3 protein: CASRLLAGDFYEQYF
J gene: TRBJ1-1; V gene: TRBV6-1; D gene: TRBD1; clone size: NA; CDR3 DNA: TGTGCCAGCAGTGAGGACAGGGGGTTGGGCACTGAAGCTTTCTTT; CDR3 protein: CASSEDRGLGTEAFF
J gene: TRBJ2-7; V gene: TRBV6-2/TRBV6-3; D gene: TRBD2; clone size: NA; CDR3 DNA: TGTGCCAGCAAGCGGGGTACAGTTTCCTACGAGCAGTACTTC; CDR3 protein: CASKRGTVSYEQYF
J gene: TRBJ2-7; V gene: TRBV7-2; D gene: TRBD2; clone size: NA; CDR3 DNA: TGTGCCAGCAGCAGATCCGGGACTAGCGGGGGCCCACCTTACGAGCAGTACTTC; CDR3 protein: CASSRSGTSGGPPYEQYF
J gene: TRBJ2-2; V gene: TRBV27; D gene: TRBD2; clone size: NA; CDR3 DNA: TGTGCCAGCAGTACCGTAGGCGGGGGGGCCCGGGGCGGGGAGCTGTTTTTT; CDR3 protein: CASSTVGGGARGGELFF
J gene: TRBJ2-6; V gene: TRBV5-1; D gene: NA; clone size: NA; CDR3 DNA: TGCGCCAGCAGCTTGGGGGCCATAACTGGGGCCAACGTCCTGACTTTC; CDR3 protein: CASSLGAITGANVLTF
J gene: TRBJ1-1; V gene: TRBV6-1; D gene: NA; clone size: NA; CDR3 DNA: TGTGCCAGCAGTGGGACCAACAGGGCAACTGAAGCTTTCTTT; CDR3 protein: CASSGTNRATEAFF
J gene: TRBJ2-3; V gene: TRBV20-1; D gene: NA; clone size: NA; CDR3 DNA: TGCAGTGCTAGAGATCAAGGGGAGACAGATACGCAGTATTTT; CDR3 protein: CSARDQGETDTQYF
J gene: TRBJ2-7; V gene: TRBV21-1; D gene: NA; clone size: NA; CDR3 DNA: TGTGCCAGCAGCTTTTTAAGGGGCGGCCACGAGCAGTACTTC; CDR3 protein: CASSFLRGGHEQYF
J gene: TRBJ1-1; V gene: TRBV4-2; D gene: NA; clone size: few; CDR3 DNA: TGTGCCAGCAGCCAAGTTCCAGGGTTGGCTTTCTTT; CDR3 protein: CASSQVPGLAFF
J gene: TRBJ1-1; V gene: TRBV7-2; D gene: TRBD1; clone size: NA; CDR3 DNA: TGTGCCAGCAGCTTACTAGGGACAGGGAACACTGAAGCTTTCTTT; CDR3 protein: CASSLLGTGNTEAFF
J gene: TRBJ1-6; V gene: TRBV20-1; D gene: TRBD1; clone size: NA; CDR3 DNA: TGCAGTGCTAGAGACGGGACAGGGGACGTGGATTCACCCCTCCACTTT; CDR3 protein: CSARDGTGDVDSPLHF
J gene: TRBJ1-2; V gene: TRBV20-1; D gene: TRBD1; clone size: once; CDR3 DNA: TGCAGAGCACGGACAGGGGAATTTGGCTACACCTTC; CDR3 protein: CRARTGEFGYTF
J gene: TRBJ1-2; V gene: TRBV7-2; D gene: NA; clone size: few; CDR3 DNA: TGTGCCAGCAGCCCCCACCCCTATGGCTACACCTTC; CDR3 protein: CASSPHPYGYTF
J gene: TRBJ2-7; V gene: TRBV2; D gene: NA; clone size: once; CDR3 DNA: TGTGCCAGCAGTGAGTGGTACTACGAGCAGTACTTC; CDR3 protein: CASSEWYYEQYF
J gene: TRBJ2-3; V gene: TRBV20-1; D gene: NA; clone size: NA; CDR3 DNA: TGCAGTGCCACGCCAAGCGGTGGAATGGATACGCAGTATTTT; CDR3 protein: CSATPSGGMDTQYF
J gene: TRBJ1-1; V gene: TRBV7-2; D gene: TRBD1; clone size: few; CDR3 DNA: TGTGCCAGCAGCTTGCGGGACAGCGTTGAAGCTTTCTTT; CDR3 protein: CASSLRDSVEAFF
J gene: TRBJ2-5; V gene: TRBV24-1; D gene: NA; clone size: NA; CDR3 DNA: TGTGCCACCAGTGATCCTTTGGTCCGAGAGACCCAGTACTTC; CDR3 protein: CATSDPLVRETQYF
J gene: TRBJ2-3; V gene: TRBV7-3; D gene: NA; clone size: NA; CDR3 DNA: TGTGCCAGCAGCCCAGGACTACAATCAGATACGCAGTATTTT; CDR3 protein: CASSPGLQSDTQYF
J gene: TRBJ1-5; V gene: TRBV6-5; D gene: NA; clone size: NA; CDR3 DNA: TGTGCCAGCAGTTACGAGAGGACGGGTCAGCCCCAGCATTTT; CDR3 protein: CASSYERTGQPQHF
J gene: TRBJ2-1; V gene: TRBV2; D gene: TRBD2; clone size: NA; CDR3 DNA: TGTGCCAGCAGAAAACTAGCGTCGGGGAACAATGAGCAGTTCTTC; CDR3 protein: CASRKLASGNNEQFF
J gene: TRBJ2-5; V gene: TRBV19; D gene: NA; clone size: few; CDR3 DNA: TGTGCCAGTAGTATTGCGACAGAAGGGGAGACCCAGTACTTC; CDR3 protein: CASSIATEGETQYF
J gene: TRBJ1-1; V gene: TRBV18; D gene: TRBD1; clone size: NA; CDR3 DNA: TGTGCCAGCTCACGACAGGGTAACACTGAAGCTTTCTTT; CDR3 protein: CASSRQGNTEAFF
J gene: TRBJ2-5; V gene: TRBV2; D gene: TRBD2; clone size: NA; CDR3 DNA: TGTGCCAGCAGCCTGGGACTAGCTGACGAGACCCAGTACTTC; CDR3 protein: CASSLGLADETQYF
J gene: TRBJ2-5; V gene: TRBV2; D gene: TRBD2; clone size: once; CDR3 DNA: TGTGCCAGCAGGGGACTAGCGGGGGGCTCCCAAGAGACCCAGTACTTC; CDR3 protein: CASRGLAGGSQETQYF
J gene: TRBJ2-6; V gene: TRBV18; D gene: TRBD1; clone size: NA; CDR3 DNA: TGTGCCAGCTCAAGACAGGGTTCAGGGGCCAACGTCCTGACTTTC; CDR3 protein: CASSRQGSGANVLTF
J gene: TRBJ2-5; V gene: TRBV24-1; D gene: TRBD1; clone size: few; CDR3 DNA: TGTGCCACCAGTGACGGTGGGACAGGGTCGTACCAAGAGACCCAGTACTTC; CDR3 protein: CATSDGGTGSYQETQYF
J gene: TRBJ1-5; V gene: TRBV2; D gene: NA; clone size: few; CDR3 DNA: TGTGCCAGCAGTGAAGTTAGCAATCAGCCCCAGCATTTT; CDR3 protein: CASSEVSNQPQHF
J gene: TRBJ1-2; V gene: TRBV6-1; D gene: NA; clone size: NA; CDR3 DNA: TGTGCCAGCAGTCGGGACGGATCTAACTATGGCTACACCTTC; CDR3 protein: CASSRDGSNYGYTF
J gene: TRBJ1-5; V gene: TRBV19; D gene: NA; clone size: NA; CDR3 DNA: TGTGCCAGTAGTAGGCAGGGAGGGATCAGCAATCAGCCCCAGCATTTT; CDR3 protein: CASSRQGGISNQPQHF
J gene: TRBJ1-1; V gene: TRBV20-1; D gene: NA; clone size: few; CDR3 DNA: TGCAGTGTACGGCCTCGGGGAACTGAAGCTTTCTTT; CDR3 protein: CSVRPRGTEAFF
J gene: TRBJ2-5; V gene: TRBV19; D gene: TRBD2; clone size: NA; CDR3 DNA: TGTGCCAGTAGTATACGGACTAGCGGGAGTTCGGAGACCCAGTACTTC; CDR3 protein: CASSIRTSGSSETQYF
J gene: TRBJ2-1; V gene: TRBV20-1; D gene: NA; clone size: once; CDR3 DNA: TGCAGTGCTCGCAAACAGGCGGATGAGCAGTTCTTC; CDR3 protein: CSARKQADEQFF
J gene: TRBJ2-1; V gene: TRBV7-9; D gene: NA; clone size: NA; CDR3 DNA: TGTGCCAGCAGCTTAGGTGGAGGTCTCTCCAATGAGCAGTTCTTC; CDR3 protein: CASSLGGGLSNEQFF
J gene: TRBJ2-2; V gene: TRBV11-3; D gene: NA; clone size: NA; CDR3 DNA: TGTGCCAGCAGCACGTTGTCTAGCGCCGGGGAGCTGTTTTTT; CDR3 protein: CASSTLSSAGELFF
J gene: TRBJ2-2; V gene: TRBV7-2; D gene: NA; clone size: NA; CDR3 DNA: TGTGCCAGCAGCTTAATTAGTGGGAGCGCGAACACCGGGGAGCTGTTTTTT; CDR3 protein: CASSLISGSANTGELFF
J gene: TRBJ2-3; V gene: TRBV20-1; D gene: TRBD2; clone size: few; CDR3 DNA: TGCAGTGCTCATCTCGGGCCGGGACTAGCGGCCACAGATACGCAGTATTTT; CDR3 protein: CSAHLGPGLAATDTQYF